The clone carrying this T cell receptor (beta chain) was observed at least ten times. This entry is derived from a study of Graves' ophthalmopathy and Graves' hyperthyroidism. The sequenced template was RNA, covering the TCR beta CDR3 region. First-round RT-PCR used HTBI primers; second-round multiplex PCR followed. TCRdb reanalysed the multiplex PCR reads using MiXCR and keeps one entry per CDR3 protein. The data hold some 380,000 distinct CDR3 sequences, with approximately 15% observed a single time. Material for sequencing was peripheral blood. This receptor was identified in a woman aged 18-35 years with stable Graves' hyperthyroidism.

CDR3 sequence (DNA): TGTGCCAGCAGCCTCTGGGAAAAAGAGACCCAGTACTTC. This sequence encodes CASSLWEKETQYF. The rearrangement joins TRBV7-9 to TRBJ2-5, with D hard to call. The CDR3 has 13 amino acids. Germline CDR1 reads SEHNR; CDR2 reads FQNEAQ (reference sequence). V lost 5 bases to trimming and J lost 3 bases, with 10 bases between them.